This section outlines one T cell receptor (beta chain) sequence together with its context. These data come from a study of T cells after yellow fever vaccination. Findings and limits, study-wide: Practically every clonotype that responded to the vaccine could not be detected in sorted memory subsets on day 0. Weaker, the secondary response peaked sooner, at day 5 versus 15.

From the 5' RACE reads, TCRdb called clonotypes with MiXCR, one entry per CDR3 protein. Of around 1,300 distinct CDR3 sequences in the sample, roughly 60% were seen once. This clonotype was obtained from a man aged 18-30 years who received the YFV17D yellow fever vaccine. The starting material was PBMCs, either bulk or a sorted T-cell subset (CD4+, CD8+, memory, or dextramer-sorted; not recorded which), obtained on the day of the yellow fever booster vaccination.

The CDR3 DNA reads TGCAGCGCCACGGAGGGTAGGCTAGCGGGAGTTTCCTACAATGAGCAGTTCTTC. Translating it yields CSATEGRLAGVSYNEQFF. The genes are TRBV29-1 and TRBJ2-1, with 10 bases aligning to TRBD2. V was pared by 7 bases and J by 1 base, with 16 bases of the junction left unmatched. The CDR3 sequence is 18 residues long. Germline V gene data show CDR1 as SQVTM and CDR2 as ANQGSEA.